This T cell receptor beta chain is drawn from a study of blood T cells in healthy people across ages. Turning to the study itself: Per two T cells, about one barcoded beta molecule was captured through template switching.

In the case of this clonotype: Its antigen is still unknown.

Overall study findings and caveats: Greater diversity and more naive CD4+ cells were seen in long-lived donors than in aged donors. Among T cells, TCR beta diversity per million cells dropped roughly linearly as age rose.

Sample-barcoded 5' priming and a J-beta primer mix drove a second PCR of roughly 7 to 11 cycles. MiXCR, applied by TCRdb to the 5' RACE reads, yields one record per CDR3 protein. The sample comprises around 800,000 distinct CDR3 sequences, around 68% of which are singletons, and about a quarter rests with the top ten. Aged about 6 to 90, donors were systemically healthy Caucasians from Russia. Sequences were obtained from blood. This receptor was taken from a man between 25 and 39 years old in good health.

The CDR3 DNA reads as TGTGCCAGCAGCCCCAGGGGATGGGGACTAGAGCTAGGGACCCAGTACTTC. It translates to CASSPRGWGLELGTQYF. This rearrangement joins TRBV7-2 to TRBJ2-5; TRBD2 matches at 8 bases. Trimming cost V 5 bases and J 7 bases; bases outside gene matches: 18. Germline CDR1 is SGHTA and CDR2 is FQGNSA. There are 17 residues in the CDR3.